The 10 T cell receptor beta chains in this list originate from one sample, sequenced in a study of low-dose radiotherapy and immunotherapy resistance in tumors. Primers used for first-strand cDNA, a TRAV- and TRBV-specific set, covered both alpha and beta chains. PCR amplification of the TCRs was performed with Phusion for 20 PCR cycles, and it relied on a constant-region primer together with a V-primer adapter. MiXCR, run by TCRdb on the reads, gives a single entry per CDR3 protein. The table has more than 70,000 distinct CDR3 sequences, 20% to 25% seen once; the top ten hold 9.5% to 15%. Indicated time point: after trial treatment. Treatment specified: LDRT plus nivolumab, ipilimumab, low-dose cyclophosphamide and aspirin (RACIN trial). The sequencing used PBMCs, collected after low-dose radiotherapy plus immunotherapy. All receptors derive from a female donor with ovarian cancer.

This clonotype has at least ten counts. CDR3 sequence (DNA): TGTGCCAGCAGCCGGGGGGAGAGGGGGCCATTGGCTGAAGCTTTCTTT. Protein sequence: CASSRGERGPLAEAFF. The chain employs TRBV5-4 and TRBJ1-1, with 7 bases matching TRBD1. The germline gives CDR1 SGHNT, CDR2 YYREEE (reference sequence). With 4 bases clipped from V and 6 bases from J, the junction kept 15 bases outside the gene matches. The CDR3 consists of 16 residues.

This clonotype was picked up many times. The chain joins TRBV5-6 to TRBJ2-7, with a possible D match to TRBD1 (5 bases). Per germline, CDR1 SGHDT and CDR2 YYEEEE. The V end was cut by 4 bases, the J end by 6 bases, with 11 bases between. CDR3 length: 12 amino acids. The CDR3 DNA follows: TGTGCCAGCAGCCCCGGACATCTCGAGCAGTACTTC. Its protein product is CASSPGHLEQYF.

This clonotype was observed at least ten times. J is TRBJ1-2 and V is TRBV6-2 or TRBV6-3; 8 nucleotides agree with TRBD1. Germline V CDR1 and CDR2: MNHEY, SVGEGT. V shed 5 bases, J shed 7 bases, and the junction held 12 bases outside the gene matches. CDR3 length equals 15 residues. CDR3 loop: CASSEFDRGGAGYTF. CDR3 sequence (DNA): TGTGCCAGCAGTGAATTTGACAGGGGTGGGGCTGGCTACACCTTC.

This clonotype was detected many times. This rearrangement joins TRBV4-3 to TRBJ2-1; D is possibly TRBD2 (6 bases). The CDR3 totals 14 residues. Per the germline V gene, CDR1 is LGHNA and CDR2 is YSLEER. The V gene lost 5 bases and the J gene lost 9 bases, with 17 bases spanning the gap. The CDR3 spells CASSYTTRDFEQFF. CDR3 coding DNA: TGCGCCAGCAGCTACACAACCCGGGACTTTGAGCAGTTCTTC.

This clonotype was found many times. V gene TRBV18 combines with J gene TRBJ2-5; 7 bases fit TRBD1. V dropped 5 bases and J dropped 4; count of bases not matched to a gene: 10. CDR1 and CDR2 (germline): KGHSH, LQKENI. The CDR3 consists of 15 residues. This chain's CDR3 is CASSGVTRTGETQYF. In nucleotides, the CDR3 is TGTGCCAGCTCAGGAGTGACACGGACAGGAGAGACCCAGTACTTC.

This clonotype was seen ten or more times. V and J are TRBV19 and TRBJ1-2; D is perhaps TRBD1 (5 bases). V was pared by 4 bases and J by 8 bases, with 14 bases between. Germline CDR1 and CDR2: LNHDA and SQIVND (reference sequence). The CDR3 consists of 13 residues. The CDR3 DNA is TGTGCCAGTAGTACTCCAGGGAGAGACGGCTACACCTTC. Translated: CASSTPGRDGYTF.

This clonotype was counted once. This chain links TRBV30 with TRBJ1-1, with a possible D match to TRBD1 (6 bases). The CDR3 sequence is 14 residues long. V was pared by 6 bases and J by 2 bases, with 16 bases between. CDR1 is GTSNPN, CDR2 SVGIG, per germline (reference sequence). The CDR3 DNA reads TGTGCCTGCACACTTCAGGGGTTAAACACTGAAGCTTTCTTT. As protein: CACTLQGLNTEAFF.

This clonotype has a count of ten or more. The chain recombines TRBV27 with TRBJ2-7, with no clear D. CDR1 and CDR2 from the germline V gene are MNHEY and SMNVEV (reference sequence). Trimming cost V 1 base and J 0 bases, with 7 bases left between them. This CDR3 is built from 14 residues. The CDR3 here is CASSLWVDSYEQYF. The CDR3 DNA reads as TGTGCCAGCAGTTTATGGGTTGACTCCTACGAGCAGTACTTC.

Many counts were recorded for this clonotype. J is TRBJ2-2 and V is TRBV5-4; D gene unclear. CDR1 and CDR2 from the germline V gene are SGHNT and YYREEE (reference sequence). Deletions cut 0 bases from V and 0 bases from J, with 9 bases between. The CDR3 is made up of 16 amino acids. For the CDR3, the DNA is TGTGCCAGCAGCTTGGACCCCGGCGCGAACACCGGGGAGCTGTTTTTT. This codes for CASSLDPGANTGELFF.

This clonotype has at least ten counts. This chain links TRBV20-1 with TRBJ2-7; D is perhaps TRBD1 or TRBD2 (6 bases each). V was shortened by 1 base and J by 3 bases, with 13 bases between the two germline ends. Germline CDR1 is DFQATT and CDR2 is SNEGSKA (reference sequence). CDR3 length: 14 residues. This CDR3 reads CSARGVGGGYEQYF. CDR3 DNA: TGCAGTGCTAGAGGGGTGGGGGGCGGCTACGAGCAGTACTTC.